A single T cell receptor beta chain is shown here with its context. What it binds is not known. The data belong to a study of glioma-infiltrating T cells. The iRepertoire nested amplicon-rescue multiplex PCR amplified TCR alpha and beta CDR3s from RNA. TCRdb re-called the multiplex PCR reads with MiXCR, one entry per CDR3 protein. Of about 130,000 distinct CDR3 sequences listed, around 23% are singletons. This CDR3 has 15 amino acids. Germline V gene lookup returns CDR1 MGHRA and CDR2 YSYEKL. Deletions cut 5 bases from V and 1 base from J, with 13 bases between. Study findings and constraints: CDR3 overlap between tissue and blood was very small.

This rearrangement joins TRBV4-1 to TRBJ2-3, with D possibly being TRBD2 (6 bases). The sequenced sample consisted of glioma tissue, nonneoplastic brain tissue, or PBMCs (not recorded which). This TCR was recovered from a human donor with low-grade glioma or glioblastoma, undergoing nonglioma brain surgery, or in good health (not recorded which). CDR3 in amino acids: CASSYRDSGTDTQYF. Here the CDR3 DNA reads TGCGCCAGCAGCTACCGGGACTCTGGCACAGATACGCAGTATTTT.